The clone carrying this TCR beta chain has a handful of counts. Its specificity is not known. The source of the sample is a study of blood T cells in healthy people across ages. Findings of the study overall: Relative to aged donors, long-lived donors carried more naive CD4+ cells and displayed higher diversity. Expanded clonotype shifts may have been confounded, as the donors had an unknown CMV status.

Each sample provided at least 5.5 micrograms of extracted total RNA. V shed 6 bases and J 4 bases; nucleotides not matched to a gene: 5. Germline V gives CDR1 MNHNY, CDR2 SVGAGI (reference sequence). The CDR3 spans 13 residues. Next came a second PCR, run for about 7 to 12 cycles, which used a sample-barcoded 5' primer along with a J-beta primer mix. In TCRdb, the 5' RACE reads were re-called with MiXCR into one record per CDR3 protein. The table includes about 970,000 distinct CDR3 sequences, roughly 51% detected once. J is TRBJ1-2 and V is TRBV6-6, with 7 bases identical to TRBD1. What was sequenced was blood. The receptor's source is a woman aged 55-70 years in good health. The CDR3 coding sequence is TGTGCCAGCAGGGACAGGATCCTCTATGGCTACACCTTC. This sequence encodes CASRDRILYGYTF.